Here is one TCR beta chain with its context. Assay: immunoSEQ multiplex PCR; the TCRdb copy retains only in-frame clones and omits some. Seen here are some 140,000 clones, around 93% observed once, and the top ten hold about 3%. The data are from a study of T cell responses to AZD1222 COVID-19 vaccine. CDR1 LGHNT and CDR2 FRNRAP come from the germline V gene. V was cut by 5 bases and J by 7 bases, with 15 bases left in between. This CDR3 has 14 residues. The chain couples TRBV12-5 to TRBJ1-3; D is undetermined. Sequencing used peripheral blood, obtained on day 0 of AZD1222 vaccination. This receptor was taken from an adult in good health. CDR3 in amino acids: CASGTSGSRNTIYF. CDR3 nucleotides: TGTGCTAGTGGTACCTCAGGTTCCCGGAACACCATATATTTT.